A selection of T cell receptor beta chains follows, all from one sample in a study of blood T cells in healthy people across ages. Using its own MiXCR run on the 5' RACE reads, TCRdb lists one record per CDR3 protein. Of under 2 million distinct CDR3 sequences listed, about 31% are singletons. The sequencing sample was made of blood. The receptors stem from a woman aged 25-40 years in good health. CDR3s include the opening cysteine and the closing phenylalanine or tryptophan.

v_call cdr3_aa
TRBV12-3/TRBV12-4 CASRLSAVHTQYF
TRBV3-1 CASSQVSEIQFF
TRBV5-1 CASSLALDPTQYF
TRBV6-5 CASSRTGSNSPLHF
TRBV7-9 CASSLLGQEQETQYF
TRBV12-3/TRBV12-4 CASRAGGTEQFF
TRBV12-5 CASGLVRFGKTSGTGEQFF
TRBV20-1 CSARDSPGLAGGNEQFF
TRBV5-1 CASSLGSKYQETQYF
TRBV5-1 CASSPRGPSYQETQYF
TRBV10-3 CATSESGQGFSGYTF
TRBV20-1 CSASWVNSPLHF
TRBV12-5 CASGLTGGDTQYF
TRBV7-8 CASSGRVEQQGEDEQYF
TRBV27 CASSPNMETQYF
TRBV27 CAGSSSGSSYEQYF
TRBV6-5 CASSKSGSDTQYF
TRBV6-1 CATGTGTSLYEQYF
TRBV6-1 CASSSGTQFF
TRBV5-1 CASSLYPGGISNYGYTF
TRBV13 CASSLLSFPGLAGVSASTDTQYF
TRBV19 CASSISPTDDGYTF
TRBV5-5 CASSLFGTGDGGYTF
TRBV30 CAWSAVRRSYEQYF
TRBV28 CASSPYAGGGFKGEQFF
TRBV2 CASRRSGVETDTQYF
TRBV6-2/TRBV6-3 CASSGDGGNTEAFF
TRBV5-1 CASSSGQGRRTDTQYF